These T cell receptor beta chains were read from a single sample in a study of blood T cells in healthy people across ages. TCRdb processed the 5' RACE reads anew with MiXCR; each CDR3 protein has one entry. The data show hundreds of thousands of distinct CDR3 sequences, 45% to 50% seen once. The source material was blood. The receptors come from a woman aged 55-69 years in good health. The CDR3 runs from the conserved cysteine through the conserved F or W. Each record gives: V gene, clone size, J gene, D gene, CDR3 protein, CDR3 DNA. The D gene is left open where the match is weak. Not all rows give a size; the values are once, few, many and, for expanded clones, a class.

TRBV4-2	few	TRBJ2-7	NA	CASSQVLGEQYF	TGTGCCAGCAGCCAAGTTCTCGGCGAGCAGTACTTC
TRBV3-1	NA	TRBJ1-2	TRBD1	CASSQDPSGQGIYGYTF	TGTGCCAGCAGCCAAGATCCATCCGGACAGGGGATATATGGCTACACCTTC
TRBV6-6	NA	TRBJ1-1	TRBD1	CASRETGFGTEAFF	TGTGCCAGCAGGGAGACAGGGTTTGGAACTGAAGCTTTCTTT
TRBV24-1	NA	TRBJ2-2	NA	CATSVGGQEFF	TGTGCCACCAGTGTAGGAGGACAAGAGTTTTTT
TRBV7-7	few	TRBJ2-5	TRBD2	CASSPTSGSWETQYF	TGTGCCAGCAGTCCGACTAGCGGGAGTTGGGAGACCCAGTACTTC
TRBV27	once	TRBJ2-3	NA	CASRNDRYSTDTQYF	TGTGCCAGCAGGAACGACAGGTATAGCACAGATACGCAGTATTTT
TRBV20-1	NA	TRBJ2-3	NA	CSASAAGLGITDTQYF	TGCAGTGCTAGCGCAGCAGGGTTAGGTATCACAGATACGCAGTATTTT
TRBV4-2	few	TRBJ2-3	NA	CASSQAPERITDTQYF	TGTGCCAGCAGCCAGGCCCCTGAGCGGATCACAGATACGCAGTATTTT
TRBV6-1	few	TRBJ1-2	NA	CASKVGFSDGYTF	TGTGCCAGCAAAGTAGGATTCTCGGATGGCTACACCTTC
TRBV9	NA	TRBJ1-5	NA	CASSAATNQPQHF	TGTGCCAGCAGCGCAGCTACAAATCAGCCCCAGCATTTT
TRBV29-1	NA	TRBJ2-1	NA	CGGTANGANEQFF	TGCGGGGGGACAGCTAATGGAGCTAATGAGCAGTTCTTC
TRBV4-3	NA	TRBJ2-7	NA	CASSQDRQKLDEQYF	TGCGCCAGCAGCCAAGATCGGCAGAAATTGGACGAGCAGTACTTC
TRBV10-3	NA	TRBJ2-7	NA	CAILVAYEQYF	TGTGCCATCTTAGTGGCCTACGAGCAGTACTTC
TRBV6-6	NA	TRBJ2-7	NA	CASSLEFGHNEQYF	TGTGCCAGCAGTCTGGAATTTGGGCACAATGAGCAGTACTTC
TRBV6-5	NA	TRBJ2-5	NA	CASSYLRGGRETQYF	TGTGCCAGCAGCTATCTCCGAGGGGGAAGAGAGACCCAGTACTTC
TRBV2	few	TRBJ2-4	NA	CASSDDGIAKNIQYF	TGTGCCAGCAGTGACGACGGAATAGCCAAAAACATTCAGTACTTC
TRBV30	NA	TRBJ2-1	TRBD2	CAWRKLAGGPYNEQFF	TGTGCCTGGAGAAAATTAGCGGGAGGGCCCTACAATGAGCAGTTCTTC
TRBV6-2/TRBV6-3	NA	TRBJ1-1	NA	CASSDVSWEALTFF	TGTGCCAGCAGTGACGTTTCTTGGGAGGCTTTGACTTTCTTT
TRBV30	once	TRBJ1-5	TRBD1	CAWSGTGSQPQHF	TGTGCCTGGAGTGGGACAGGGAGCCAGCCCCAGCATTTT
TRBV7-2	once	TRBJ2-7	TRBD2	CASSIGLAGGKEIQYF	TGTGCCAGCAGCATCGGACTAGCGGGAGGTAAAGAGATCCAGTACTTC
TRBV7-9	many	TRBJ1-1	NA	CASSGGRRNTEAFF	TGTGCCAGCAGCGGCGGACGGAGGAACACTGAAGCTTTCTTT
TRBV4-3	NA	TRBJ2-3	NA	CASSQENLLTDTQYF	TGCGCCAGCAGCCAAGAGAATTTACTCACAGATACGCAGTATTTT
TRBV6-6	NA	TRBJ1-2	NA	CASRDQGRAFFGYTF	TGTGCCAGCAGGGACCAGGGCAGAGCTTTTTTTGGCTACACCTTC
TRBV20-1	NA	TRBJ1-5	TRBD1	CSAQGGSQPQHF	TGCAGTGCCCAGGGGGGTTCTCAGCCCCAGCATTTT
TRBV2	few	TRBJ1-1	NA	CASRALTDNTEAFF	TGTGCCAGCAGGGCATTGACAGATAACACTGAAGCTTTCTTT
TRBV18	NA	TRBJ1-1	TRBD1	CASSPSPHRGTNTKAFF	TGTGCCAGCTCACCATCCCCGCACAGGGGGACGAACACTAAAGCTTTCTTT